Each of the 20 T cell receptor beta chains below was sequenced from the same sample in a study of cytomegalovirus exposure and HLA in healthy donors. The PCR ran on 60 Vbeta and 13 Jbeta primers. Measured with immunoSEQ multiplex PCR; TCRdb has only the in-frame clones, and not every one. The sample gives 150,000 to 200,000 clones, around three quarters of which show up once; approximately 5.1% is in the top ten. Sequenced input: PBMCs. These receptors were collected from a man aged 40-49 years in good health and CMV-seronegative.

The chain couples TRBV5-5 to TRBJ1-2; D is unclear. Trimming cost V 4 bases and J 8 bases, with 12 bases left between them. Germline CDR1 and CDR2: SGHKS and YYEKEE (reference sequence). The CDR3 is 12 residues long. CDR3 nucleotide sequence: TGTGCCAGCAGCCCTCGGTCGTTAGGCTACACCTTC. Protein product: CASSPRSLGYTF.

The CDR3 region has the DNA TGTGCCAGCAGTCCCGACAGGGGGTACGAGCAGTACTTC. As protein: CASSPDRGYEQYF. This chain joins TRBV6-5 and TRBJ2-7, with 9 bases aligning to TRBD1. Per germline, CDR1 MNHEY and CDR2 SVGAGI. The V segment lost 5 bases and the J segment 4 bases; nucleotides outside the gene matches: 3. The CDR3 runs to 13 residues.

V and J are TRBV6-6 and TRBJ2-7; D is possibly TRBD2 (6 bases). The CDR3 loop spans 15 amino acids. Trimming left V 2 bases short and J 2 bases short, with 13 bases between. Germline CDR1 reads MNHNY; CDR2 reads SVGAGI (reference sequence). The CDR3 bases are TGTGCCAGCAGTTACACTAGCTCCCCTACCTACGAGCAGTACTTC. Protein sequence: CASSYTSSPTYEQYF.

V usage is TRBV7-2 and J usage is TRBJ2-5, with 7 bases matching TRBD2. The CDR3 extends over 14 amino acids. From germline, CDR1 is SGHTA and CDR2 FQGNSA. Trimming cost V 6 bases and J 3 bases; bases outside gene matches: 7. This chain's CDR3 is CASREASGKETQYF. Written as DNA, the CDR3 is TGTGCCAGCAGGGAGGCTAGCGGTAAAGAGACCCAGTACTTC.

CDR3 bases: TGCGCCAGCAGCTTGGTCCTAGGGGCCGGGGAGCTGTTTTTT. Its translation: CASSLVLGAGELFF. The chain joins TRBV5-1 to TRBJ2-2; TRBD1 is a possible D gene (5 bases). V lost 0 bases and J 6 bases, leaving 9 bases between the germline ends. The CDR3 totals 14 residues. Germline CDR1 SGHRS, CDR2 YFSETQ.

This chain links TRBV5-1 with TRBJ2-1; TRBD2 matches 9 bases. This CDR3 comprises 16 residues. Germline V gene sequence: CDR1 SGHRS, CDR2 YFSETQ. The J segment lost 9 bases and the V segment lost 3 bases, leaving 13 bases of the junction unmatched. The CDR3 spells CASSSRSRGRVTEQFF. Here the CDR3 DNA reads TGCGCCAGCAGCTCCCGTTCCCGCGGGAGGGTAACTGAGCAGTTCTTC.

V and J are TRBV30 and TRBJ1-1, with 12 bases fitting TRBD1. The germline V gene has CDR1 GTSNPN and CDR2 SVGIG (reference sequence). V gave up 2 bases and J gave up 0 bases; unmatched junction bases: 13. This CDR3 is 19 amino acids long. The CDR3 sequence is CAWSPGQGAYRPMNTEAFF. CDR3 in DNA: TGTGCCTGGAGTCCGGGACAGGGGGCTTATCGGCCGATGAACACTGAAGCTTTCTTT.

This clone was found a few times. This chain connects TRBV30 to TRBJ2-1; a possible D gene is TRBD1 (6 bases). Trimming removed 2 bases at V and 14 bases at J, with 16 bases between. CDR1 is GTSNPN and CDR2 is SVGIG in the germline V gene (reference sequence). The CDR3 is 12 amino acids. The CDR3 reads CAWSFTGTREFF. CDR3 sequence (DNA): TGTGCCTGGAGTTTTACCGGGACAAGGGAGTTCTTC. The variable domain in full, completed from reference TRBV30 and TRBJ2-1, reads SQTIHQWPATLVQPVGSPLSLECTVEGTSNPNLYWYRQAAGRGLQLLFYSVGIGQISSEVPQNLSASRPQDRQFILSSKKLLLSDSGFYLCAWSFTGTREFFGPGTRLTVL.

The chain has TRBV6-5 and TRBJ2-1, with 9 bases lining up with TRBD2. V dropped 6 bases and J dropped 6; count of bases not matched to a gene: 9. Germline CDR1 MNHEY, CDR2 SVGAGI. This CDR3 comprises 15 residues. DNA of the CDR3: TGTGCCAGCAGCCCCCCTAGCGGGGTATCCAATGAGCAGTTCTTC. It is translated as CASSPPSGVSNEQFF.

The V call is TRBV6-5, the J call TRBJ2-1; a weak D match, TRBD2 (5 bases). Per germline, CDR1 MNHEY and CDR2 SVGAGI. This CDR3 contains 12 residues. Trimming left V 1 base short and J 8 bases short, with 6 bases between. CDR3 residues: CASSYLGDEQFF. CDR3 DNA sequence: TGTGCCAGCAGTTACTTGGGAGATGAGCAGTTCTTC.

The chain links TRBV7-6 to TRBJ1-6; possibly TRBD1 for D (6 bases). V was trimmed by 5 bases and J by 7 bases, leaving 18 bases between them. Per the germline V gene, CDR1 is SGHVS and CDR2 is FNYEAQ. CDR3 length: 16 amino acids. The CDR3 nucleotides read TGTGCCAGCAGCCAGCACGTAGGGCAGGGGAATTCACCCCTCCACTTT. Translation gives CASSQHVGQGNSPLHF.

The chain employs TRBV19 and TRBJ2-7, with 10 bases fitting TRBD2. Germline CDR1 LNHDA, CDR2 SQIVND (reference sequence). The CDR3 sequence is 14 residues long. V lost 4 bases and J lost 1; bases outside the gene matches: 1. CDR3 protein: CASSTSGGSYEQYF. The CDR3 DNA sequence: TGTGCCAGTAGTACTAGCGGGGGATCCTACGAGCAGTACTTC. Full variable domain (rest looked up from reference TRBV19 and TRBJ2-7): DGGITQSPKYLFRKEGQNVTLSCEQNLNHDAMYWYRQDPGQGLRLIYYSQIVNDFQKGDIAEGYSVSREKKESFPLTVTSAQKNPTAFYLCASSTSGGSYEQYFGPGTRLTVT.

The chain joins TRBV30 to TRBJ2-1; 10 positions match TRBD2. Germline V gene lookup returns CDR1 GTSNPN and CDR2 SVGIG (reference sequence). The CDR3 runs 16 residues. V shed 3 bases and J 7 bases; nucleotides not matched to a gene: 12. The CDR3 region has the DNA TGTGCCTGGAGCCCACTGAAGCGGGAGGGTCGGAATGAGCAGTTCTTC. It yields the protein CAWSPLKREGRNEQFF.

The chain combines TRBV7-9 with TRBJ2-7; no clear D gene. The germline gives CDR1 SEHNR, CDR2 FQNEAQ (reference sequence). V was trimmed by 4 bases and J by 3 bases, leaving 10 bases between them. The CDR3 has 13 amino acids. The CDR3 nucleotides read TGTGCCAGCAGCTCTGACATCCGCTACGAGCAGTACTTC. Translated, it gives CASSSDIRYEQYF.

CDR3 amino acids: CASSLTGWRGVGEQFF. CDR3 nucleotides: TGTGCCAGCAGCTTGACCGGGTGGAGGGGTGTGGGTGAGCAGTTCTTC. The gene calls are TRBV5-6 and TRBJ2-1, with a weak D call TRBD2 (6 bases). The CDR3 length is 16 residues. Germline V gene data show CDR1 as SGHDT and CDR2 as YYEEEE. The germline V and J ends were trimmed by 1 base and 9 bases, with 20 bases remaining between them.

This sequence joins TRBV30 and TRBJ1-1, with 8 bases fitting TRBD1. The CDR3 contains 14 residues. The trim removed 3 bases at V and 4 bases at J, leaving 7 bases unmatched. Germline-derived CDR1 and CDR2 are GTSNPN and SVGIG (reference sequence). The CDR3 reads CAWRMDRVATEAFF. The CDR3 DNA is TGTGCCTGGAGGATGGACAGGGTGGCCACTGAAGCTTTCTTT. Complete variable domain (other parts from reference TRBV30 and TRBJ1-1): SQTIHQWPATLVQPVGSPLSLECTVEGTSNPNLYWYRQAAGRGLQLLFYSVGIGQISSEVPQNLSASRPQDRQFILSSKKLLLSDSGFYLCAWRMDRVATEAFFGQGTRLTVV.

The rearrangement joins TRBV6-5 to TRBJ1-2, with D unresolved. Germline assignment: CDR1 MNHEY and CDR2 SVGAGI. The CDR3 contains 15 residues. V lost 0 bases to trimming and J lost 6 bases, with 14 bases between them. DNA for the CDR3: TGTGCCAGCAGTTACTCCCGGGGAGGGATCGATGGCTACACCTTC. It encodes CASSYSRGGIDGYTF.

The chain uses TRBV10-3 and TRBJ1-3, with TRBD1 matching over 7 bases. This CDR3 is built from 15 residues. Germline V lookup: CDR1 ENHRY, CDR2 SYGVKD. Trimming at V came to 5 bases and at J to 2 bases, leaving 6 bases not matched to a gene. CDR3 sequence (DNA): TGTGCCATCAGTCTAGACAGGGCTACTGGAAACACCATATATTTT. Residues: CAISLDRATGNTIYF.

Only one count was recorded for this clone. This chain connects TRBV19 to TRBJ1-2, with 9 bases identical to TRBD1. Trimming took 5 bases from V and 5 from J; bases not matched to a gene: 9. The germline CDR1 and CDR2 sequences are LNHDA and SQIVND (reference sequence). The CDR3 has 15 amino acids. The CDR3 DNA follows: TGTGCCAGTAGTTCGCCAGACAGGGGGATGTATGGCTACACCTTC. This translates into CASSSPDRGMYGYTF.

The chain uses TRBV5-1 and TRBJ2-7; 10 positions agree with TRBD1. The ends lost 4 bases at V and 5 bases at J; junction bases unmatched: 6. The CDR3 consists of 14 residues. Germline V CDR1 and CDR2: SGHRS, YFSETQ. Here the CDR3 DNA reads TGCGCCAGCAGCCCCAGGACAGGGGGTCACGAGCAGTACTTC. Amino acid sequence: CASSPRTGGHEQYF.